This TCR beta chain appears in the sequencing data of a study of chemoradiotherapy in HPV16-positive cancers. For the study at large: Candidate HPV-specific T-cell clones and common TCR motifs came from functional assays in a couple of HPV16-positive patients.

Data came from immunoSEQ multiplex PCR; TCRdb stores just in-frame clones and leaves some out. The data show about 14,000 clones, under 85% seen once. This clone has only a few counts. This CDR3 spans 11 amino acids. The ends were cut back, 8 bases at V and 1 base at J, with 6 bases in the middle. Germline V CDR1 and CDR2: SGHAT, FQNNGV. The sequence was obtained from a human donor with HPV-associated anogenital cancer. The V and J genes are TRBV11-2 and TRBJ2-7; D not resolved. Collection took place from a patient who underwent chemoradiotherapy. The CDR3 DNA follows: TGTGCCAGCTCTACGTCCTACGAGCAGTACTTC. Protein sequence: CASSTSYEQYF.